These 19 T cell receptor beta chains were sequenced from one sample in a study of shared clonotypes between healthy human individuals. Terminally differentiated effector memory CD45RA+ cells were left out of the naive CD8 fraction, which was CD45RO-negative and positively selected for CCR7. Data came from immunoSEQ multiplex PCR; TCRdb stores just in-frame clones and leaves some out. The sample includes approximately 810,000 clones, about 92% of them seen just once. Specimen: naive CD8+ T cells sorted from blood. These receptors originate from a man aged 25-45 years in good health.

V usage is TRBV4-3 and J usage is TRBJ2-1; D may be TRBD2 (5 bases). The CDR3 spans 18 residues. Germline V CDR1 and CDR2: LGHNA, YSLEER. V shed 1 base and J shed 0 bases, with 16 bases lying between them. The CDR3 spells CASSQGVGSASSYNEQFF. In DNA, the CDR3 is TGCGCCAGCAGCCAAGGGGTCGGTAGCGCCAGCTCCTACAATGAGCAGTTCTTC.

A remark on this clone: Other DNA variants within this sample encode the same CDR3. The gene calls are TRBV7-8 and TRBJ2-7; the D is unclear. Germline V gene sequence: CDR1 SGHVS, CDR2 FQNEAQ. This CDR3 comprises 13 residues. The ends were cut back, 1 base at V and 4 bases at J, with 8 bases in the middle. Here the CDR3 DNA reads TGTGCCAGCAGCTTAGATCCGGTATACGAGCAGTACTTC. This translates into CASSLDPVYEQYF.

The gene calls are TRBV4-1 and TRBJ2-3; TRBD2 matches 8 bases. Germline lookup yields CDR1 MGHRA and CDR2 YSYEKL. The CDR3 is made up of 16 amino acids. Trimming took 1 base from V and 6 from J; bases not matched to a gene: 9. CDR3 DNA: TGCGCCAGCAGCCAAGCGCCTAGCGGGCTGGGGGATACGCAGTATTTT. Translation: CASSQAPSGLGDTQYF.

The chain joins TRBV13 to TRBJ2-7; 7 positions match TRBD1. CDR3 length: 13 residues. J was trimmed by 7 bases and V by 5 bases; bases with no gene match: 8. Germline V gene lookup returns CDR1 PRHDT and CDR2 FYEKMQ (reference sequence). CDR3 bases: TGTGCCAGCAGCCTGGGACAGTTTGAGGAGCAGTACTTC. It yields the protein CASSLGQFEEQYF. Supplemented by reference TRBV13 and TRBJ2-7, the full variable domain reads AAGVIQSPRHLIKEKRETATLKCYPIPRHDTVYWYQQGPGQDPQFLISFYEKMQSDKGSIPDRFSAQQFSDYHSELNMSSLELGDSALYFCASSLGQFEEQYFGPGTRLTVT.

CDR3 protein: CASSLSRQGARADTQYF. Written as DNA, the CDR3 is TGTGCCAGCAGTTTATCGCGACAGGGGGCTAGGGCAGATACGCAGTATTTT. V gene TRBV27 combines with J gene TRBJ2-3; 10 positions agree with TRBD1. Germline V gene lookup returns CDR1 MNHEY and CDR2 SMNVEV (reference sequence). The junction had 7 bases not matched to a gene; V was cut back by 0 bases and J by 4 bases. The CDR3 totals 17 residues.

CDR3 nucleotide sequence: TGTGCCAGCAGCTTGGTTCAGAACCTATACGAGCAGTACTTC. It translates to CASSLVQNLYEQYF. The chain has TRBV5-4 and TRBJ2-7; D ambiguous. V lost 0 bases and J 4 bases, leaving 11 bases between the germline ends. The germline CDR1 and CDR2 sequences are SGHNT and YYREEE (reference sequence). The CDR3 covers 14 residues.

This clone was counted once. The chain recombines TRBV4-1 with TRBJ2-1; D is undetermined. CDR1 and CDR2 from the germline V gene are MGHRA and YSYEKL. CDR3 length: 15 residues. V was cut by 7 bases and J by 0 bases, with 13 bases left in between. Here the CDR3 DNA reads TGCGCCAGCATTCTTGACTCGAGCTCCTACAATGAGCAGTTCTTC. This gives the protein CASILDSSSYNEQFF.

This clone showed up just a few times. This chain links TRBV7-9 with TRBJ2-2; no clear D gene. The CDR3 runs 13 residues. Germline assignment: CDR1 SEHNR and CDR2 FQNEAQ (reference sequence). V dropped 1 base and J dropped 6 bases, with 6 bases sitting between them. The CDR3 is CASSLVLAGELFF. CDR3 nucleotide sequence: TGTGCCAGCAGCTTAGTTCTAGCCGGGGAGCTGTTTTTT.

The V gene is TRBV5-1, the J gene TRBJ1-1; D not resolved. Germline CDR1 and CDR2: SGHRS and YFSETQ. The CDR3 contains 15 residues. Trimming pared 0 bases from V and 6 bases from J, leaving 15 bases between. The chain's CDR3 is CASSLDSHLRAEAFF. CDR3 DNA sequence: TGCGCCAGCAGCTTGGACAGCCACCTGAGGGCTGAAGCTTTCTTT. The full variable domain, completed using reference TRBV5-1 and TRBJ1-1, is KAGVTQTPRYLIKTRGQQVTLSCSPISGHRSVSWYQQTPGQGLQFLFEYFSETQRNKGNFPGRFSGRQFSNSRSEMNVSTLELGDSALYLCASSLDSHLRAEAFFGQGTRLTVV.

V usage is TRBV27 and J usage is TRBJ2-2; no reliable D call. Germline CDR1 is MNHEY and CDR2 is SMNVEV (reference sequence). Deletions cut 5 bases from V and 6 bases from J, with 4 bases between. CDR3 length equals 11 residues. CDR3 sequence: CASSGPGELFF. The CDR3 nucleotides read TGTGCCAGCAGTGGTCCCGGGGAGCTGTTTTTT.

The chain uses TRBV5-1 and TRBJ2-1, with TRBD2 identical over 13 bases. The ends lost 0 bases at V and 10 bases at J; junction bases unmatched: 7. The CDR3 contains 16 residues. Germline-derived CDR1 and CDR2 are SGHRS and YFSETQ. CDR3 DNA: TGCGCCAGCAGCTTGGCCAGGGGACTAGCGGGATGGGAGCAGTTCTTC. Translation gives CASSLARGLAGWEQFF. Combining the CDR3 with reference TRBV5-1 and TRBJ2-1 gives the whole variable domain KAGVTQTPRYLIKTRGQQVTLSCSPISGHRSVSWYQQTPGQGLQFLFEYFSETQRNKGNFPGRFSGRQFSNSRSEMNVSTLELGDSALYLCASSLARGLAGWEQFFGPGTRLTVL.

The chain combines TRBV4-1 with TRBJ1-1; TRBD1 might be the D (5 bases). This CDR3 comprises 16 residues. V was pared by 2 bases and J by 9 bases, with 22 bases between. CDR1 and CDR2 from the germline V gene are MGHRA and YSYEKL. This CDR3 reads CASSQQAPGRGTQAFF. The CDR3, as DNA: TGCGCCAGCAGCCAACAGGCCCCTGGGAGGGGAACACAAGCTTTCTTT.

V gene TRBV27 combines with J gene TRBJ2-5; 8 bases line up with TRBD1. The CDR3 contains 15 residues. Looked up from germline, CDR1 is MNHEY and CDR2 is SMNVEV (reference sequence). Trimming took 4 bases from V and 4 from J; bases not matched to a gene: 8. CDR3 sequence: CASSWTGQAGETQYF. The CDR3 nucleotides read TGTGCCAGCAGTTGGACAGGGCAGGCGGGAGAGACCCAGTACTTC.

This rearrangement joins TRBV15 to TRBJ2-7; 7 bases fit TRBD2. The CDR3 runs to 17 residues. Germline loops: CDR1 LNHNV, CDR2 YYDKDF (reference sequence). Trimming removed 0 bases from V and 0 bases from J; junction bases left unmatched: 8. The CDR3 sequence is CATSRERLAESSYEQYF. The DNA for the CDR3 is TGTGCCACCAGCAGAGAGAGGCTAGCGGAGAGCTCCTACGAGCAGTACTTC. The variable domain in full, with the rest retrieved from reference TRBV15 and TRBJ2-7, is DAMVIQNPRYQVTQFGKPVTLSCSQTLNHNVMYWYQQKSSQAPKLLFHYYDKDFNNEADTPDNFQSRRPNTSFCFLDIRSPGLGDTAMYLCATSRERLAESSYEQYFGPGTRLTVT.

The rearrangement links TRBV29-1 to TRBJ2-1, with 11 nucleotides matching TRBD2. Germline lookup yields CDR1 SQVTM and CDR2 ANQGSEA. Trimming cost V 4 bases and J 6 bases; bases outside gene matches: 5. The CDR3 sequence is 14 residues long. The CDR3 DNA is TGCAGCGTTGGCGGGACTAGCGGAACCAATGAGCAGTTCTTC. Its protein is CSVGGTSGTNEQFF.

The chain links TRBV10-2 to TRBJ2-6, with no clear D. V gave up 2 bases and J gave up 1 base, with 3 bases separating them. The CDR3 totals 14 residues. CDR1 and CDR2 from the germline V gene are WSHSY and SAAADI. In DNA form, the CDR3 reads TGCGCCAGCAGTGAGGTGTCTGGGGCCAACGTCCTGACTTTC. Translating it yields CASSEVSGANVLTF.

This chain links TRBV25-1 with TRBJ2-1; the match to TRBD2 covers 8 bases. The V gene end was trimmed by 5 bases and the J gene end by 9 bases; junction bases not matched to a gene: 9. This CDR3 region has 14 residues. Germline assignment: CDR1 MGHDK and CDR2 SYGVNS. CDR3 sequence: CASSPTSDEGEQFF. DNA for the CDR3: TGTGCCAGCAGTCCGACTAGCGATGAGGGTGAGCAGTTCTTC.

The chain joins TRBV4-1 to TRBJ2-7; 9 bases align to TRBD1. Germline V gene lookup returns CDR1 MGHRA and CDR2 YSYEKL. The length of the CDR3 is 16 residues. The V segment lost 1 base and the J segment 6 bases; nucleotides outside the gene matches: 10. The CDR3 protein is CASSQGFTGGESEQYF. The DNA for the CDR3 is TGCGCCAGCAGCCAAGGGTTTACAGGGGGCGAATCCGAGCAGTACTTC.

On this clone: The junction differs from germline at one of its ends, possibly a read error. The CDR3 is CSVDPRDPF. CDR3 coding DNA: TGCAGCGTTGATCCCAGGGATCCCTTC. The V gene is TRBV29-1, the J gene TRBJ1-2; perhaps TRBD1 as D (5 bases). Germline lookup yields CDR1 SQVTM and CDR2 ANQGSEA. The CDR3 covers 9 residues.